The 17 T cell receptor beta chains given below trace back to one sample, sequenced in a study of blood T cells in healthy people across ages. Combining a sample-barcoded 5' primer with a J-beta primer mix, a second PCR ran for roughly 7 to 12 cycles. Via MiXCR, TCRdb re-called the 5' RACE reads, giving one row per CDR3 protein. Of 1.5 million to 1.8 million distinct CDR3 sequences in the sample, approximately 39% were seen once. What was sequenced was blood. Receptors originate from a woman between 18 and 29 years old in good health.

This clonotype appeared a few times. The gene calls are TRBV20-1 and TRBJ1-1, with D maybe TRBD1 (6 bases). CDR3 length: 13 residues. V dropped 5 bases and J dropped 4 bases, with 14 bases sitting between them. Germline V gives CDR1 DFQATT, CDR2 SNEGSKA (reference sequence). The CDR3, as DNA: TGCAGTGCTGAACAGGGTTGGGCCACTGAAGCTTTCTTT. It translates to CSAEQGWATEAFF.

V usage is TRBV7-9 and J usage is TRBJ1-5, with 9 positions matching TRBD1. This CDR3 is 14 amino acids long. CDR1 and CDR2 from the germline V gene are SEHNR and FQNEAQ (reference sequence). V trimming: 5 bases; J trimming: 8 bases; junction bases outside the gene matches: 7. CDR3 in amino acids: CASSPQGAVEPQHF. The CDR3 coding sequence is TGTGCCAGCAGCCCACAGGGGGCCGTGGAGCCCCAGCATTTT.

The gene calls are TRBV5-1 and TRBJ1-5, with 9 bases aligning to TRBD1. Germline V gene data show CDR1 as SGHRS and CDR2 as YFSETQ. This CDR3 spans 14 amino acids. J was trimmed by 7 bases and V by 3 bases; bases with no gene match: 5. This chain's CDR3 is CASSWGQGGQPQHF. CDR3 coding DNA: TGCGCCAGCAGCTGGGGACAGGGCGGCCAGCCCCAGCATTTT.

This clonotype was detected only a few times. The chain recombines TRBV27 with TRBJ2-7; 9 bases fit TRBD2. The CDR3 is 14 residues long. J lost 7 bases, V lost 3 bases, and 7 bases had no gene match. From germline, CDR1 is MNHEY and CDR2 SMNVEV (reference sequence). The CDR3 sequence is CASSLGTSPGEQYF. The DNA of the CDR3 is TGTGCCAGCAGTTTGGGGACTAGCCCGGGGGAGCAGTACTTC.

This clonotype was seen a handful of times. The rearrangement joins TRBV28 to TRBJ2-2; the D is unclear. The CDR3 extends over 14 amino acids. Germline-derived CDR1 and CDR2 are MDHEN and SYDVKM. V was trimmed by 3 bases and J by 7 bases, leaving 12 bases between them. CDR3 sequence reads: CASSLAGLLGELFF. CDR3 nucleotide sequence: TGTGCCAGCAGTTTGGCCGGGCTCCTCGGGGAGCTGTTTTTT.

This clonotype was seen more than once but under ten times. The chain's CDR3 is CSATPQGYSNSPLHF. The CDR3 DNA sequence: TGCAGTGCCACTCCCCAGGGATATTCGAATTCACCCCTCCACTTT. The chain couples TRBV20-1 to TRBJ1-6, with TRBD1 as a possible D gene (5 bases). The germline V gene encodes CDR1 DFQATT and CDR2 SNEGSKA (reference sequence). The V end lost 6 bases, the J end lost 7 bases, and 19 bases lay between the germline ends. The CDR3 spans 15 residues.

The V call is TRBV12-3 or TRBV12-4, the J call TRBJ2-6; unclear D gene. This CDR3 has 13 amino acids. Trimming took off 5 bases at V and 4 bases at J, with 6 bases between the two ends. CDR3 DNA: TGTGCCAGCAGTATTGTCGGGGCCAACGTCCTGACTTTC. Translation: CASSIVGANVLTF.

In this sample, this clonotype turned up a few times. The V and J genes are TRBV10-3 and TRBJ2-5; D not resolved. With 3 bases removed from V and 2 bases from J, the gap between germline ends came to 7 bases. Germline V gene sequence: CDR1 ENHRY, CDR2 SYGVKD. There are 13 residues in the CDR3. Here the CDR3 reads CAISDRRQETQYF. CDR3 sequence (DNA): TGTGCCATCAGTGATAGACGGCAAGAGACCCAGTACTTC.

The V and J genes are TRBV2 and TRBJ2-1, with TRBD2 identical over 13 bases. V lost 6 bases to trimming and J lost 8 bases; unmatched junction nucleotides: 7. CDR3 length: 15 residues. Germline V CDR1 and CDR2: SNHLY, FYNNEI. CDR3: CASRRTSGGAHEQFF. In nucleotides, the CDR3 is TGTGCCAGCAGGCGTACTAGCGGGGGGGCCCATGAGCAGTTCTTC. Variable domain in full (rest from reference TRBV2 and TRBJ2-1): EPEVTQTPSHQVTQMGQEVILRCVPISNHLYFYWYRQILGQKVEFLVSFYNNEISEKSEIFDDQFSVERPDGSNFTLKIRSTKLEDSAMYFCASRRTSGGAHEQFFGPGTRLTVL.

V and J are TRBV6-2 or TRBV6-3 and TRBJ2-3; D may be TRBD2 (5 bases). V shed 1 base and J shed 2 bases, with 13 bases lying between them. This CDR3 spans 16 amino acids. CDR1 is MNHEY and CDR2 is SVGEGT in the germline V gene. The CDR3 DNA reads TGTGCCAGCAGTTACTATTCGGACGGACTCACAGATACGCAGTATTTT. Its protein product is CASSYYSDGLTDTQYF.

This clonotype was seen only a few times. The chain joins TRBV7-2 to TRBJ2-3, with D hard to call. V was trimmed by 6 bases and J by 0 bases, leaving 13 bases between them. Germline-derived CDR1 and CDR2 are SGHTA and FQGNSA. This CDR3 spans 15 amino acids. CDR3 sequence (DNA): TGTGCCAGCAGTATTTACGGGCCGAGCACAGATACGCAGTATTTT. Its translation is CASSIYGPSTDTQYF.

The count of this clonotype is one. The gene calls are TRBV12-3 or TRBV12-4 and TRBJ1-5, with D hard to call. CDR3 length equals 16 residues. The ends were cut back, 5 bases at V and 5 bases at J, with 19 bases in the middle. The CDR3 loop is CASSTDGEMSDQPQHF. CDR3 in DNA: TGTGCCAGCAGTACGGACGGGGAGATGAGCGATCAGCCCCAGCATTTT.

This clonotype has only a few counts. The germline gene is not matched at one end of the junction; a read error may be the cause. This rearrangement joins TRBV4-2 to TRBJ1-2, with D hard to call. The CDR3 runs to 15 residues. CDR1 and CDR2 (germline): LGHNA, YNFKEQ. CDR3 sequence (DNA): TGTGCCAGCAGCCAAGAAAACACCTGGCCCCATGGCAACACCTTC. It specifies CASSQENTWPHGNTF.

This clonotype has more than one count but fewer than ten. The chain recombines TRBV3-1 with TRBJ1-1; D may be TRBD1 (5 bases). From germline, CDR1 is LGHDT and CDR2 YNNKEL (reference sequence). CDR3 length: 13 residues. Trimming pared 0 bases from V and 8 bases from J, leaving 10 bases between. CDR3 sequence reads: CASSQDLQGEAFF. The CDR3 DNA is TGTGCCAGCAGCCAAGATTTGCAGGGAGAAGCTTTCTTT.

This clonotype was counted only a few times. A read error may produce the germline difference seen at one junction end. The chain joins TRBV25-1 to TRBJ2-1; the match to TRBD1 covers 8 bases. CDR3 size: 14 residues. Germline lookup yields CDR1 MGHDK and CDR2 SYGVNS. In nucleotides, the CDR3 is TGTGCCAGCCGTGACGGCAGGGGGCACAATGAGCAGTTCTTC. Residues: CASRDGRGHNEQFF.

Only a few counts were recorded for this clonotype. The chain carries TRBV7-2 and TRBJ2-7, with D tentatively TRBD1 (6 bases). The V end was cut by 5 bases, the J end by 3 bases, with 20 bases between. CDR3 size: 16 residues. Per germline, CDR1 SGHTA and CDR2 FQGNSA. The CDR3 DNA follows: TGTGCCAGCAGCCCGGCAGGGGAATGGTTCGACTACGAGCAGTACTTC. Amino acids: CASSPAGEWFDYEQYF.

This clonotype was found a few times. This chain uses TRBV9 with TRBJ2-1; D could derive from TRBD1 or TRBD2 (5 bases each). CDR3 length: 15 residues. Trimming left V 5 bases short and J 4 bases short, with 16 bases between. Germline-derived CDR1 and CDR2 are SGDLS and YYNGEE. The CDR3 here is CASSDTGARYNEQFF. The DNA of the CDR3 is TGTGCCAGCAGTGACACCGGGGCTCGGTACAATGAGCAGTTCTTC.